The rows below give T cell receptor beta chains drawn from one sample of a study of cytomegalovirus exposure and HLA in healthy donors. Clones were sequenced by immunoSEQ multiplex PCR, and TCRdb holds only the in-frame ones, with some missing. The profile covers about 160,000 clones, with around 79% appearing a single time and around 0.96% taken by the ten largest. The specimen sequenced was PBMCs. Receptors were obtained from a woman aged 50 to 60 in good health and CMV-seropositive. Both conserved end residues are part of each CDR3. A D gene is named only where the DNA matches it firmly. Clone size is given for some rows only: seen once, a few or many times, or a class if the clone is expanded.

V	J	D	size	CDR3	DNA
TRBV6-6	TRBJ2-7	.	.	CASTRAGGGSGLEQYF	TGTGCCAGCACCCGAGCGGGTGGCGGGTCGGGGCTCGAGCAGTACTTC
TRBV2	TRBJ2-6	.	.	CASSESHTGANVLTF	TGTGCCAGCAGTGAGTCCCACACTGGGGCCAACGTCCTGACTTTC
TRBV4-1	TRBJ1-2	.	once	CASSQDHREGYGYTF	TGCGCCAGCAGCCAAGATCACAGGGAGGGCTATGGCTACACCTTC
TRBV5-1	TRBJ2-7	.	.	CASSFTSHQYEQYF	TGCGCCAGCAGCTTTACTAGTCACCAATACGAGCAGTACTTC
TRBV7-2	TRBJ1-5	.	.	CASSLDLQGHQPQHF	TGTGCCAGCAGCTTAGATTTGCAGGGTCATCAGCCCCAGCATTTT
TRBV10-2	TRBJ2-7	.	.	CASSELEGAEYF	TGCGCCAGCAGTGAATTGGAGGGGGCGGAGTACTTC
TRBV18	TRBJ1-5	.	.	CASSPGRKNQPQHF	TGTGCCAGCTCACCGGGGCGTAAAAATCAGCCCCAGCATTTT
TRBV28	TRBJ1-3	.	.	CASTSEDSEDTIYF	TGTGCCAGCACCTCCGAGGACAGCGAGGACACCATATATTTT
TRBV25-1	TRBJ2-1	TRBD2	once	CASSDPDRGVNEQFF	TGTGCCAGCAGTGACCCCGATCGGGGGGTAAATGAGCAGTTCTTC
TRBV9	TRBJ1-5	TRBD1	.	CASSVGQGINQPQHF	TGTGCCAGCAGCGTAGGACAGGGTATTAATCAGCCCCAGCATTTT
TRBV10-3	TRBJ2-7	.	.	CAISEPQRSSYEQYF	TGTGCCATCAGTGAGCCACAGAGAAGCTCCTACGAGCAGTACTTC
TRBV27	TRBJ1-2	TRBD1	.	CASSLSPRGPYGYTF	TGTGCCAGCAGCCTAAGCCCGAGGGGGCCCTATGGCTACACCTTC
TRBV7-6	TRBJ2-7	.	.	CASSLDHGAYEQYF	TGTGCCAGCAGCTTAGACCACGGAGCCTACGAGCAGTACTTC
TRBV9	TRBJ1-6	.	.	CASSVWAGADSPLHF	TGTGCCAGCAGCGTTTGGGCAGGGGCGGATTCACCCCTCCACTTT
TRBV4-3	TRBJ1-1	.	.	CASSQDRGLSTEAFF	TGCGCCAGCAGCCAAGATAGGGGTCTTTCCACTGAAGCTTTCTTT
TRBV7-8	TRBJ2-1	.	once	CASSRVGTGSFF	.
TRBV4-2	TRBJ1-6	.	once	CASSQEDHNRGSPLHF	TGTGCCAGCAGCCAAGAGGATCACAATAGGGGATCACCCCTCCACTTT
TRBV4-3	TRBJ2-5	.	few	CASSQGVSGWETQYF	TGCGCCAGCAGCCAAGGAGTCTCGGGATGGGAGACCCAGTACTTC
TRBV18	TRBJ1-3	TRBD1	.	CASSLGQGAVGNTIYF	TGTGCCAGCTCATTGGGACAGGGGGCCGTTGGAAACACCATATATTTT
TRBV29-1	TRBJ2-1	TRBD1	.	CSAARGGGTGTQEQFF	TGCAGCGCAGCCCGAGGGGGGGGGACAGGGACTCAAGAGCAGTTCTTC
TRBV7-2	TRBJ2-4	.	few	CASSSTKNIQYF	TGTGCCAGCAGCTCAACCAAAAACATTCAGTACTTC
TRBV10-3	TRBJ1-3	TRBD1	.	CAISGDAGTGSDYGNTIYF	TGTGCCATCAGTGGTGATGCCGGGACAGGGTCAGATTATGGAAACACCATATATTTT
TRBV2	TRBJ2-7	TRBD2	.	CASTGSGGADSEQYF	TGTGCCAGCACGGGTAGCGGGGGGGCGGATAGCGAGCAGTACTTC
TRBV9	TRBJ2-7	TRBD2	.	CASSGLAGGPGQYF	TGTGCCAGCAGCGGCCTAGCGGGGGGGCCGGGGCAGTACTTC
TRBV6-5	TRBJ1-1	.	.	CARRGQLWEAFF	TGTGCCAGGAGAGGACAGCTGTGGGAAGCTTTCTTT
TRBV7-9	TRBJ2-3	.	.	CASSLGGGGTDTQYF	TGTGCCAGCAGCTTAGGAGGTGGAGGAACAGATACGCAGTATTTT
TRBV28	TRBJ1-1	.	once	CASSLVKNTEAFF	TGTGCCAGCAGTTTAGTAAAGAACACTGAAGCTTTCTTT
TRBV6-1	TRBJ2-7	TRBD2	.	CASTGTSGRAYEQYF	TGTGCCAGCACCGGGACTAGCGGGAGGGCCTACGAGCAGTACTTC
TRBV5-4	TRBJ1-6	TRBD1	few	CASSLGQGAGNSPLHF	TGTGCCAGCAGCTTGGGACAGGGGGCTGGTAATTCACCCCTCCACTTT
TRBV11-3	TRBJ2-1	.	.	CASSLSGDHEQFF	TGTGCCAGCAGCTTATCAGGGGATCATGAGCAGTTCTTC
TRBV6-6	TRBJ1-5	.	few	CASRRTERAQPQHF	TGTGCCAGCAGGAGAACAGAGAGAGCTCAGCCCCAGCATTTT
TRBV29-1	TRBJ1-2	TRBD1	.	CSVQDRGDYGYTF	TGCAGCGTCCAGGACAGGGGGGACTATGGCTACACCTTC
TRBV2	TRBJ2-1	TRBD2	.	CASSEAPSGGAHEQFF	TGTGCCAGCAGTGAAGCGCCTAGCGGGGGGGCCCATGAGCAGTTCTTC
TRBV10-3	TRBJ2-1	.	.	CAIESGDNEQFF	TGTGCCATCGAATCGGGGGACAATGAGCAGTTCTTC
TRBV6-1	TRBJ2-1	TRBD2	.	CASSDPIDAAGGEQFF	TGTGCCAGCAGTGACCCAATAGACGCCGCGGGGGGTGAGCAGTTCTTC
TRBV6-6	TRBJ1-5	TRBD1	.	CASSYSGQGGNQPQHF	TGTGCCAGCAGTTACTCGGGACAGGGGGGCAATCAGCCCCAGCATTTT
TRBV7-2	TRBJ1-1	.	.	CASSPARGIGTEAFF	TGTGCCAGCAGCCCCGCCCGGGGAATCGGTACTGAAGCTTTCTTT
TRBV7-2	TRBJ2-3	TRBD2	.	CASSSRVREGGDTQYF	TGTGCCAGCAGCTCCAGGGTGCGGGAGGGAGGAGATACGCAGTATTTT
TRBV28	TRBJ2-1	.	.	CASSSPSWLGDEQFF	TGTGCCAGCTCTTCCCCCAGTTGGCTAGGGGATGAGCAGTTCTTC
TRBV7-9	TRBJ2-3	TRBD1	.	CASSQRTGGPDTQYF	TGTGCCAGCAGCCAAAGGACAGGGGGCCCAGATACGCAGTATTTT
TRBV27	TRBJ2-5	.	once	CASSWLVGETQYF	TGTGCCAGCAGTTGGCTAGTGGGAGAGACCCAGTACTTC
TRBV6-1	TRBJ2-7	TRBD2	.	CASSRLAGGPYEQYF	TGTGCCAGCAGTAGACTAGCGGGAGGACCCTACGAGCAGTACTTC
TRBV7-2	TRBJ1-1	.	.	CASSSRATNTEAFF	TGTGCCAGCAGCAGCAGGGCCACCAACACTGAAGCTTTCTTT
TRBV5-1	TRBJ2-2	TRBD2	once	CASSGGTSPTGELFF	TGCGCCAGCAGCGGAGGGACTAGCCCCACAGGGGAGCTGTTTTTT
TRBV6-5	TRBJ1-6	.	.	CASSSPGHDNSPLHF	TGTGCCAGCAGTTCCCCGGGACACGATAATTCACCCCTCCACTTT
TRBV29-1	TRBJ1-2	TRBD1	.	CSVSETGGGDGYTF	TGCAGCGTTTCCGAGACAGGGGGTGGGGACGGCTACACCTTC